This TCR beta chain is drawn from a study of CD8+ T cells in alopecia areata. Germline V gene data show CDR1 as MNHEY and CDR2 as SVGAGI. Trimming removed 6 bases from V and 0 bases from J; junction bases left unmatched: 6. The CDR3 contains 15 residues. It was cDNA, reverse transcribed from extracted RNA, that served as the sequencing template. Produced via immunoSEQ multiplex PCR; TCRdb's table is partial and in-frame only. The sample holds roughly 150,000 clones, 55% seen once. This clone was seen once. Its target is not known. Study-wide results and limits: Between patients, shared TCR sequences were less clear than in mice. This was possibly due in part to HLA diversity in the patient population. It was lesional scalp, especially alopecia totalis/universalis, that showed higher clonality than normal scalp. Sequence data from scalp samples additionally include resident alphabeta T cells of normal skin.

A FACSAria was used to sort CD4+ and CD8+ T cells. These cells came from PBMCs. V gene TRBV6-5 combines with J gene TRBJ2-3, with TRBD1 matching 7 bases. Material: CD4+ T cells sorted from blood. The TCR comes from a human donor in good health. CDR3 region: CASRLDRASTDTQYF. The CDR3 DNA follows: TGTGCCAGCAGACTCGACAGGGCTAGCACAGATACGCAGTATTTT.